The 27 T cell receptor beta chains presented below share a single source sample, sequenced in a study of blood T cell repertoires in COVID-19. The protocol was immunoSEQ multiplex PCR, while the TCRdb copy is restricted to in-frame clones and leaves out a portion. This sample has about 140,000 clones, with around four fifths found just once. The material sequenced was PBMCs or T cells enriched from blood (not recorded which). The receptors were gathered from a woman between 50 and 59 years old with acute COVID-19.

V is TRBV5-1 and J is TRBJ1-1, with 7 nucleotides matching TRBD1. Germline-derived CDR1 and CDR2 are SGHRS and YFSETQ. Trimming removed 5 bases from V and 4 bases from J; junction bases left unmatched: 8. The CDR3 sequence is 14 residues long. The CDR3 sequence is CASSRQGESTEAFF. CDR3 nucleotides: TGCGCCAGCAGTCGACAGGGAGAGAGCACTGAAGCTTTCTTT.

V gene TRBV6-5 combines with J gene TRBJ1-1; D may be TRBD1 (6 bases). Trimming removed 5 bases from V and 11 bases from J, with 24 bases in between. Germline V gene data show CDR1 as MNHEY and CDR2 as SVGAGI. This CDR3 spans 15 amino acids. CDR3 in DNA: TGTGCCAGCAGTATAAATGGACAGACGGTTTTGGAGGCTTTCTTT. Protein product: CASSINGQTVLEAFF.

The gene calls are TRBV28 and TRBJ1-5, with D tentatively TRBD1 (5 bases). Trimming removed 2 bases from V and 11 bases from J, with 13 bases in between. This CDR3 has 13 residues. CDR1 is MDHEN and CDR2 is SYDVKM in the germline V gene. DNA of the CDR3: TGTGCCAGCAGTTTAGGCGGCACGGGGGCCCAGCATTTT. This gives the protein CASSLGGTGAQHF.

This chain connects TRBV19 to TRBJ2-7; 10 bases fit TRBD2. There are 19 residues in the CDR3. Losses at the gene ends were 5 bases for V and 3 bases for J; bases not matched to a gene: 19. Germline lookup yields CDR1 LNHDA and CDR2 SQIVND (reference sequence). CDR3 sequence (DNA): TGTGCCAGTAGTGACCAGTTACTAGCGGGATTGGGGGCAAACTACGAGCAGTACTTC. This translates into CASSDQLLAGLGANYEQYF.

The CDR3 sequence is CASSLSMAGPVVEQYF. Here the CDR3 DNA reads TGTGCCAGCAGTTTATCGATGGCGGGTCCCGTCGTGGAGCAGTACTTC. J is TRBJ2-7 and V is TRBV27; D possibly corresponds to TRBD2 (5 bases). CDR1 and CDR2 (germline): MNHEY, SMNVEV (reference sequence). CDR3 length equals 16 residues. V shed 0 bases and J shed 7 bases, with 19 bases lying between them.

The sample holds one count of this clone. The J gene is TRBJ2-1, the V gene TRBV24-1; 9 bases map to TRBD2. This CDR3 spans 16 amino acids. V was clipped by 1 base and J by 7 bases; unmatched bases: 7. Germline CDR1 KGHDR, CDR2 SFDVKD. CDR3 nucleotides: TGTGCCACCAGTGATTTCCCCAGCGGGAGGTTAAATGAGCAGTTCTTC. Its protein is CATSDFPSGRLNEQFF.

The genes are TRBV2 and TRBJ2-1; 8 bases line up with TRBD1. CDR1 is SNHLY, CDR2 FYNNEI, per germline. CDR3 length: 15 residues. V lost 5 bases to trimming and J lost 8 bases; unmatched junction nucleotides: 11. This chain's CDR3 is CASSRGQGESDEQFF. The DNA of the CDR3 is TGTGCCAGCAGTAGAGGACAGGGCGAATCCGATGAGCAGTTCTTC.

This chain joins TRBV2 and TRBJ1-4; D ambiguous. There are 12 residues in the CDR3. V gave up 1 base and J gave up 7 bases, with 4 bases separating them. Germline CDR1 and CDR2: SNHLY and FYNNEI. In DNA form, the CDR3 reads TGTGCCAGCAGTGAAGGGCCTGAAAAACTGTTTTTT. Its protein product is CASSEGPEKLFF.

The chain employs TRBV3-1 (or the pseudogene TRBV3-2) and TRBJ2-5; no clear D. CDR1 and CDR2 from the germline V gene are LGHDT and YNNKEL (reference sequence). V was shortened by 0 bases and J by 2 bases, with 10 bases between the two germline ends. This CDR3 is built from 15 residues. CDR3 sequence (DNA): TGTGCCAGCAGCCAAGATACCACTGAACAAGAGACCCAGTACTTC. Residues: CASSQDTTEQETQYF.

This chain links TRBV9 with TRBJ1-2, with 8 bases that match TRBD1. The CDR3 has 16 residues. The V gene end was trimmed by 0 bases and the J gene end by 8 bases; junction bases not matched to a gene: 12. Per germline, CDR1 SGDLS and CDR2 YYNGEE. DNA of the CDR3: TGTGCCAGCAGCGTAGATCCCTACGGACAGGGCAGAGGCTACACCTTC. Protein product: CASSVDPYGQGRGYTF.

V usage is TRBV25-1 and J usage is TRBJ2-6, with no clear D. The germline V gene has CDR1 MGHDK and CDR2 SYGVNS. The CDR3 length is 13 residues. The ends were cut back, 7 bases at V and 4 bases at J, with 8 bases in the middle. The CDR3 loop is CASTSGGANVLTF. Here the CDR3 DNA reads TGTGCCAGCACCAGTGGCGGGGCCAACGTCCTGACTTTC. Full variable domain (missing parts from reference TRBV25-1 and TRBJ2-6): EADIYQTPRYLVIGTGKKITLECSQTMGHDKMYWYQQDPGMELHLIHYSYGVNSTEKGDLSSESTVSRIRTEHFPLTLESARPSHTSQYLCASTSGGANVLTFGAGSRLTVL.

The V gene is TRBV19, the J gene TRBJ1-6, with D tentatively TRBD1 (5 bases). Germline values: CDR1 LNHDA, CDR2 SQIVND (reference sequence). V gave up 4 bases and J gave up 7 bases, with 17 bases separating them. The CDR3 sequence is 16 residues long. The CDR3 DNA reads TGTGCCAGTAGTACCTACGAGACAGTACTGAATTCACCCCTCCACTTT. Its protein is CASSTYETVLNSPLHF.

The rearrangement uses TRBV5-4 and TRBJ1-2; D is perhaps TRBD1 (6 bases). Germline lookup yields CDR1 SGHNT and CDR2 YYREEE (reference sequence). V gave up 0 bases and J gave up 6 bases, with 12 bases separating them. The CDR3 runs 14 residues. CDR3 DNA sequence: TGTGCCAGCAGCTTGGACAGGGTGGGGCATGGCTACACCTTC. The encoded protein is CASSLDRVGHGYTF.

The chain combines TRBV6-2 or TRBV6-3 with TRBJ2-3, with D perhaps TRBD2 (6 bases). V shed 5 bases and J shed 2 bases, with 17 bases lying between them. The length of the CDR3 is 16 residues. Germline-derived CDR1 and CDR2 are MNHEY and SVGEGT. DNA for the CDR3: TGTGCCAGCAGTGATAGCGGAGTCAAGGTCACAGATACGCAGTATTTT. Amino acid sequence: CASSDSGVKVTDTQYF.

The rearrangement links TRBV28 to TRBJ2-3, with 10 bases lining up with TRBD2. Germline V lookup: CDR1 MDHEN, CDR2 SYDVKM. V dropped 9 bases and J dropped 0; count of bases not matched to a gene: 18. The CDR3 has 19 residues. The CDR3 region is CASWDWSSTTSGSTDTQYF. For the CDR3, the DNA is TGTGCCAGTTGGGACTGGTCCAGCACGACTAGCGGGAGCACAGATACGCAGTATTTT.

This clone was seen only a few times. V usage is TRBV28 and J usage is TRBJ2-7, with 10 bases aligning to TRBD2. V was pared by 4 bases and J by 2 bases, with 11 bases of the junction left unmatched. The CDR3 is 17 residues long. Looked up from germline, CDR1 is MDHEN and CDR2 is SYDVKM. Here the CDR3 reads CASSSPQTSGRTYEQYF. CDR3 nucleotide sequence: TGTGCCAGCAGTTCCCCTCAGACTAGCGGGCGAACCTACGAGCAGTACTTC.

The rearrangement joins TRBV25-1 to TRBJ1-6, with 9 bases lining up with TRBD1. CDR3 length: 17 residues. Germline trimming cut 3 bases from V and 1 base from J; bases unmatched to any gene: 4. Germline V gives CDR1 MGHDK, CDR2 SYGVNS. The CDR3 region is CASSDTGQGSYNSPLHF. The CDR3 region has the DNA TGTGCCAGCAGTGATACTGGACAGGGGTCCTATAATTCACCCCTCCACTTT.

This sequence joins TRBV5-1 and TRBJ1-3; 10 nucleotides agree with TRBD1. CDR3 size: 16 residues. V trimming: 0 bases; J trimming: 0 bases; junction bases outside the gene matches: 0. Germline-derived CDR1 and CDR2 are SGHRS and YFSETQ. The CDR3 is CASSLGDRGSGNTIYF. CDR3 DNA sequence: TGCGCCAGCAGCTTGGGGGACAGGGGCTCTGGAAACACCATATATTTT.

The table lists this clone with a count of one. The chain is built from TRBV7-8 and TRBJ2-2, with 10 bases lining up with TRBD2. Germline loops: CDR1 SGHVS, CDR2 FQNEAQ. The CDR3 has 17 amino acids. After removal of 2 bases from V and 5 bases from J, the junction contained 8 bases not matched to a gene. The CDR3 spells CASSLKASGSVTGELFF. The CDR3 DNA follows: TGTGCCAGCAGCTTAAAAGCTAGCGGGAGTGTGACCGGGGAGCTGTTTTTT. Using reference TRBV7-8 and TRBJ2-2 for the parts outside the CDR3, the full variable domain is GAGVSQSPRYKVAKRGQDVALRCDPISGHVSLFWYQQALGQGPEFLTYFQNEAQLDKSGLPSDRFFAERPEGSVSTLKIQRTQQEDSAVYLCASSLKASGSVTGELFFGEGSRLTVL.

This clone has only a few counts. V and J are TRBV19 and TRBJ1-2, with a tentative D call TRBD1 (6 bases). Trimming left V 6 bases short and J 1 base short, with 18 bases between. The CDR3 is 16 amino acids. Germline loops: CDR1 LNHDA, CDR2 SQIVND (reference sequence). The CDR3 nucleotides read TGTGCCAGTAGAGGGGGGGGCCCGTATATTAACTATGGCTACACCTTC. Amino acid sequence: CASRGGGPYINYGYTF.

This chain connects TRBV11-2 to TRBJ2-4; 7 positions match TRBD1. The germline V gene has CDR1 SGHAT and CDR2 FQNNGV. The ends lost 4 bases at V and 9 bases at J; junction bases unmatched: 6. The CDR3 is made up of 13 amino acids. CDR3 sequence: CASSWTGSPIQYF. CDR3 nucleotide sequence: TGTGCCAGCAGCTGGACAGGCTCCCCCATTCAGTACTTC.

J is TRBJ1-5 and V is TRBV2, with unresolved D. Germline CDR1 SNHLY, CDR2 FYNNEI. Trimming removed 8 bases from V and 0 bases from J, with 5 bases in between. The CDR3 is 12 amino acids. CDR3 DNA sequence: TGTGCCAGCCGTTATAGCAATCAGCCCCAGCATTTT. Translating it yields CASRYSNQPQHF.

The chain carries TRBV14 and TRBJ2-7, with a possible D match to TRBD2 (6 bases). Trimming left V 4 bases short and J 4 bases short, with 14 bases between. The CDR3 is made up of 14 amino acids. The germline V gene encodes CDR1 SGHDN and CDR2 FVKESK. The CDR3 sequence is CASSPTSPLYEQYF. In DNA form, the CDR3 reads TGTGCCAGCAGCCCCACTAGCCCATTGTACGAGCAGTACTTC.

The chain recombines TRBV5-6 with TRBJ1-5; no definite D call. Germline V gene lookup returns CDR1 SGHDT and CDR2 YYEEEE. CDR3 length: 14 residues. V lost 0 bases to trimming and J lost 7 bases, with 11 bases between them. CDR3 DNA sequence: TGTGCCAGCAGCTTGGGTGCACTCTCGCAGCCCCAGCATTTT. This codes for CASSLGALSQPQHF.

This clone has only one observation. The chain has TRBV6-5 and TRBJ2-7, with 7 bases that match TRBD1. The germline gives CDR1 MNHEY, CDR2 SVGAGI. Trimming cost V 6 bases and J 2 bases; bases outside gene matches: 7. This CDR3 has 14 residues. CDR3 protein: CASRRSGTAYEQYF. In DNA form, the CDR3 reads TGTGCCAGCAGACGATCCGGGACAGCCTACGAGCAGTACTTC.

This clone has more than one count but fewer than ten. Here the CDR3 reads CASSPRQGGTNEKLFF. CDR3 coding DNA: TGTGCCAGCTCACCAAGACAGGGGGGAACTAATGAAAAACTGTTTTTT. The rearrangement uses TRBV18 and TRBJ1-4; the match to TRBD1 covers 9 bases. This CDR3 is built from 16 residues. The germline gives CDR1 KGHSH, CDR2 LQKENI. J was trimmed by 1 base and V by 2 bases; bases with no gene match: 2.

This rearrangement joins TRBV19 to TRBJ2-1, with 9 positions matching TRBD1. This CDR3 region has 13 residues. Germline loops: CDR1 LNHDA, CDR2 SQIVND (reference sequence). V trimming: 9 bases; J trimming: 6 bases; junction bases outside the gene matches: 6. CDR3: CASQQGAGNEQFF. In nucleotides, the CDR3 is TGTGCCAGCCAACAGGGGGCGGGCAATGAGCAGTTCTTC.